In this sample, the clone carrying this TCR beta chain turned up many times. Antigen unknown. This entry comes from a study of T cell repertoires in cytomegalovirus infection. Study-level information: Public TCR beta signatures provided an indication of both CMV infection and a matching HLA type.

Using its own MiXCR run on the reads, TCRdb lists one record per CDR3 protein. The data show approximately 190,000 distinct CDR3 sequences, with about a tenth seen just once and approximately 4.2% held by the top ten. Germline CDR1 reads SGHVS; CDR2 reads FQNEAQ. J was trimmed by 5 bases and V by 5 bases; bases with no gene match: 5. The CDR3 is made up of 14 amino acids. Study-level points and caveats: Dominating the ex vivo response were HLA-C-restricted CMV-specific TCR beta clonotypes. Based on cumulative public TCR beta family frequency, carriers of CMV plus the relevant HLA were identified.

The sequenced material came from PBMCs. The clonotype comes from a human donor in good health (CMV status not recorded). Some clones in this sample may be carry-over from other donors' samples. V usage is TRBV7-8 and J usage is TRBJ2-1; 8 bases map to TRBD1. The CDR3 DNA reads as TGTGCCAGCAGCCAGGCGACAGGGGACAATGAGCAGTTCTTC. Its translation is CASSQATGDNEQFF.